The T cell receptor beta chain under discussion was sequenced for a study of CD8+ T cells in alopecia areata. Extracted RNA was reverse transcribed into cDNA, the sequencing template. Repertoires were generated with immunoSEQ multiplex PCR, while TCRdb's copy carries only in-frame clones and drops some. The sample carries around 120,000 clones, 58% recorded once. The germline gives CDR1 SQVTM, CDR2 ANQGSEA. The V end lost 1 base, the J end lost 1 base, and 19 bases lay between the germline ends. CDR3 size: 17 residues. Treatment noted: oral pan-JAK inhibitor, 5-10 mg twice daily. The source material was CD8+ T cells sorted from blood, sampled at week 4, from a patient treated with tofacitinib. The sequence came from a human donor with alopecia areata. The V gene is TRBV29-1, the J gene TRBJ2-5, with D unclear. In DNA, the CDR3 is TGCAGCGTTGAAGGTGGGGAACTGCTGGTGACCCAAGAGACCCAGTACTTC. Translating it yields CSVEGGELLVTQETQYF.